The source of this T cell receptor (beta chain) is a study of blood T cell repertoires in COVID-19. Overall study: T cells, B-cell-depleted T cells, or PBMCs supplied cDNA or gDNA.

Germline V lookup: CDR1 SGHTS, CDR2 YDEGEE. CDR3 length: 14 residues. V was shortened by 4 bases and J by 2 bases, with 11 bases between the two germline ends. The authors' processing: Using reference gene primer amplification, nucleated cell counts were estimated. The protocol was immunoSEQ multiplex PCR, while the TCRdb copy is restricted to in-frame clones and leaves out a portion. The DNA was the basis for D and trimming; V, J and clone size are from that table. Of fewer than 250,000 clones listed, approximately 80% are singletons. The chain has TRBV5-8 and TRBJ2-3; a possible D gene is TRBD1 (5 bases). Sequencing was carried out using peripheral blood. This receptor was taken from a woman in her 70s with acute or convalescent COVID-19. The CDR3 loop is CASSPGPHTDTQYF. In DNA form, the CDR3 reads TGTGCCAGCAGCCCAGGGCCGCACACAGATACGCAGTATTTT.